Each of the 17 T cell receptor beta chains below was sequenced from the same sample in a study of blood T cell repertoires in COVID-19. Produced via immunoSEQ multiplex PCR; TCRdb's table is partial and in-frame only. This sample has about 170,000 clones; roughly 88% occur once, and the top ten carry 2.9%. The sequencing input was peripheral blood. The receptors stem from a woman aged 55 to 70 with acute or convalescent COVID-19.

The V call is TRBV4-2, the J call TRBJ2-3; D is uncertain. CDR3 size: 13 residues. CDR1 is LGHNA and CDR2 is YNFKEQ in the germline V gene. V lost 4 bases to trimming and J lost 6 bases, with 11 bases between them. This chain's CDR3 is CASSRDPRDTQYF. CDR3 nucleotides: TGTGCCAGCAGCCGAGACCCTCGGGATACGCAGTATTTT.

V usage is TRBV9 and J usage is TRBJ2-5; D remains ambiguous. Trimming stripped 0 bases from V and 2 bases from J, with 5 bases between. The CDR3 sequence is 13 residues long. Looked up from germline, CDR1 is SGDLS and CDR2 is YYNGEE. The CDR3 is CASSVGQQETQYF. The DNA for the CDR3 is TGTGCCAGCAGCGTAGGTCAGCAAGAGACCCAGTACTTC. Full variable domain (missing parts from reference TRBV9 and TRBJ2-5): DSGVTQTPKHLITATGQRVTLRCSPRSGDLSVYWYQQSLDQGLQFLIQYYNGEERAKGNILERFSAQQFPDLHSELNLSSLELGDSALYFCASSVGQQETQYFGPGTRLLVL.

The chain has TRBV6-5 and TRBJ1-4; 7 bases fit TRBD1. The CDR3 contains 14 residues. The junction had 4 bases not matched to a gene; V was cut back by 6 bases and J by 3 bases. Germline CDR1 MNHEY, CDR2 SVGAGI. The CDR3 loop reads CASRRQGANEKLFF. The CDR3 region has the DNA TGTGCCAGCAGACGGCAGGGGGCTAATGAAAAACTGTTTTTT.

This CDR3 reads CASSLTSGAQYF. CDR3 coding DNA: TGTGCCAGCAGCCTGACTAGTGGCGCGCAGTATTTT. The chain combines TRBV6-5 with TRBJ2-3; tentative D call: TRBD2 (6 bases). This CDR3 comprises 12 residues. The V end was cut by 6 bases, the J end by 10 bases, with 14 bases between. CDR1 is MNHEY and CDR2 is SVGAGI in the germline V gene.

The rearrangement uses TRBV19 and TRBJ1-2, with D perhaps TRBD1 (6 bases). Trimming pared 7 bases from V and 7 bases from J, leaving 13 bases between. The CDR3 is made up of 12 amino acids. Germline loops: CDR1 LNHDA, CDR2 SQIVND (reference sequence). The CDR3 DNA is TGTGCCAGTAAAGTGGGGGCGCTTGGCTACACCTTC. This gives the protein CASKVGALGYTF.

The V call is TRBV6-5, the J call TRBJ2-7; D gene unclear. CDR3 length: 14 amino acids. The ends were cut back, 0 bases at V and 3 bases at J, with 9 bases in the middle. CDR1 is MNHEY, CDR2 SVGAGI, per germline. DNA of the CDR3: TGTGCCAGCAGTTACTCGATACAGAGCTACGAGCAGTACTTC. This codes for CASSYSIQSYEQYF.

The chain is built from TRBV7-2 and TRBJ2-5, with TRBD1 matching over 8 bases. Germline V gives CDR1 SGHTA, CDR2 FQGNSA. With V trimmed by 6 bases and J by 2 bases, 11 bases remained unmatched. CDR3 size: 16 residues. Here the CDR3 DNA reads TGTGCCAGCAGTTCATCCGGGACAGGCGCACAAGAGACCCAGTACTTC. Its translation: CASSSSGTGAQETQYF.

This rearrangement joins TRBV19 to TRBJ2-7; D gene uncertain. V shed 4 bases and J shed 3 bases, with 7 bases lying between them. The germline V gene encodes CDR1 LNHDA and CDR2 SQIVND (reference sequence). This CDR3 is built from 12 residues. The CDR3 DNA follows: TGTGCCAGTAGTAGTAGCCTCTACGAGCAGTACTTC. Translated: CASSSSLYEQYF.

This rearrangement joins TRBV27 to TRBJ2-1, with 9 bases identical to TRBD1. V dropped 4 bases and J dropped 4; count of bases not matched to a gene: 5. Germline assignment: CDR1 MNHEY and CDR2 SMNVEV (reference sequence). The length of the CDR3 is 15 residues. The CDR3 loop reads CASSWTGVLYNEQFF. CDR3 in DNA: TGTGCCAGCAGTTGGACAGGGGTATTATACAATGAGCAGTTCTTC.

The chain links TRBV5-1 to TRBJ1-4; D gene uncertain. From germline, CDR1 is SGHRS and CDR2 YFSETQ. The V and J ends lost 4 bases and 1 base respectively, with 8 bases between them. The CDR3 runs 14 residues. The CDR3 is CASSGGLTNEKLFF. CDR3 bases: TGCGCCAGCAGCGGTGGACTAACTAATGAAAAACTGTTTTTT.

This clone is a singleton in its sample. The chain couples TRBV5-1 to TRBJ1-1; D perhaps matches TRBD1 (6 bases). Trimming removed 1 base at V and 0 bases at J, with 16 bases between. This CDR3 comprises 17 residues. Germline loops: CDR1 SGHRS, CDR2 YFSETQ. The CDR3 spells CASSLPGETPMNTEAFF. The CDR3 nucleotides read TGCGCCAGCAGCTTGCCAGGGGAGACACCGATGAACACTGAAGCTTTCTTT.

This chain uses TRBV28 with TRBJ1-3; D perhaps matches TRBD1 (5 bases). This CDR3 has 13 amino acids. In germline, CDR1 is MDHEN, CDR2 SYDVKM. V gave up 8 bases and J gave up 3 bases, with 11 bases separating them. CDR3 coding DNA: TGTGCCAGCCTTCGGGGGAGTGGAAACACCATATATTTT. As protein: CASLRGSGNTIYF.

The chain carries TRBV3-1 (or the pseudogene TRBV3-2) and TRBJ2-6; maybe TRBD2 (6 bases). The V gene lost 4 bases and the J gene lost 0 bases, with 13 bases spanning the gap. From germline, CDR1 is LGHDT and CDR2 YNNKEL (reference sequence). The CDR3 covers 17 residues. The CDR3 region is CASSPGTPASGANVLTF. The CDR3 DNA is TGTGCCAGCAGCCCAGGGACTCCGGCCTCTGGGGCCAACGTCCTGACTTTC.

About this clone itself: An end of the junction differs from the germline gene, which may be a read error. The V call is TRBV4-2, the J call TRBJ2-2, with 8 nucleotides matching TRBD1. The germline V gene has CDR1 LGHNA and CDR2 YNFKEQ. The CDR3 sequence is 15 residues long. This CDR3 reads CASSRRQGNAGELFF. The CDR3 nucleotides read TGTGCCAGCAGCCGTAGACAGGGGAACGCCGGGGAGCTGTTTTTT.

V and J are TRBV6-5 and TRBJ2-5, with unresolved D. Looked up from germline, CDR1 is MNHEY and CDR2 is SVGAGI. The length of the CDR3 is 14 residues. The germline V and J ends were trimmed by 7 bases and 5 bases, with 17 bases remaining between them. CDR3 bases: TGTGCCAGCAAGACGGGTCAAAATAAGGAGACCCAGTACTTC. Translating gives CASKTGQNKETQYF.

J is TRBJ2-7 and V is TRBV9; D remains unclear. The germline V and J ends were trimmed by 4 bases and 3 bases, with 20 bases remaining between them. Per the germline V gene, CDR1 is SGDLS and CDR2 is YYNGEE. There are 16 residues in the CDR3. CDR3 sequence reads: CASSPLPTLSNYEQYF. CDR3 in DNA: TGTGCCAGCAGCCCCTTACCCACACTATCAAACTACGAGCAGTACTTC.

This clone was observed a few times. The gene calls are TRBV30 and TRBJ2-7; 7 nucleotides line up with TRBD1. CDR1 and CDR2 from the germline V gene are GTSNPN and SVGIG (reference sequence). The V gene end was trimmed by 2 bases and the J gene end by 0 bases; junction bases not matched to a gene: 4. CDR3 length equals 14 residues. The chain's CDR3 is CAWSRRGSSYEQYF. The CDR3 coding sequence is TGTGCCTGGAGTCGCAGGGGGAGCTCCTACGAGCAGTACTTC.